What follows are 10 T cell receptor beta chains derived from one specimen sequenced in a study of shared clonotypes between healthy human individuals. Sequenced by immunoSEQ multiplex PCR; TCRdb stores in-frame clones only, minus some. The sample holds hundreds of thousands of clones, 95% to 96% seen once. The naive CD8 subset, CD45RO-negative cells positively selected for CCR7, excluded terminally differentiated effector memory CD45RA+ cells. Sequencing input: naive CD8+ T cells sorted from blood. These receptors originate from a young woman in good health.

The chain joins TRBV29-1 to TRBJ1-2; D is undetermined. The CDR3 contains 13 residues. Germline CDR1 and CDR2: SQVTM and ANQGSEA. Trimming stripped 0 bases from V and 8 bases from J, with 13 bases between. CDR3 region: CSVEEHFGRGYTF. The CDR3 DNA reads TGCAGCGTTGAAGAGCACTTCGGCCGGGGCTACACCTTC.

This chain links TRBV11-2 with TRBJ2-7; D gene unclear. Between the trimmed V and J ends, which lost 4 bases and 7 bases, there was a span of 8 bases. The CDR3 covers 11 residues. Per germline, CDR1 SGHAT and CDR2 FQNNGV. CDR3 sequence reads: CASSSPLEQYF. The CDR3 DNA reads TGTGCCAGCAGCTCCCCCCTGGAGCAGTACTTC.

DNA of the CDR3: TGTGCCAGCAGCCCCCTCGGGATAGGCTTAACCTACGAGCAGTACTTC. Encoded protein: CASSPLGIGLTYEQYF. V usage is TRBV11-2 and J usage is TRBJ2-7; D is possibly TRBD2 (5 bases). This CDR3 is 16 amino acids long. V was shortened by 5 bases and J by 2 bases, with 19 bases between the two germline ends. CDR1 is SGHAT, CDR2 FQNNGV, per germline.

V usage is TRBV28 and J usage is TRBJ1-3; no reliable D call. The germline V gene has CDR1 MDHEN and CDR2 SYDVKM. V lost 3 bases and J 0 bases, leaving 6 bases between the germline ends. This CDR3 spans 14 amino acids. CDR3 nucleotides: TGTGCCAGCAGTTTCACAGCCTCTGGAAACACCATATATTTT. Amino acids: CASSFTASGNTIYF.

In DNA form, the CDR3 reads TGTGCCAGCAGCTTGGAGGGCGCTAGCGGGTCCTACGAGCAGTACTTC. Protein product: CASSLEGASGSYEQYF. This rearrangement joins TRBV5-4 to TRBJ2-7; 8 positions agree with TRBD2. The CDR3 covers 16 residues. Trimming cost V 0 bases and J 1 base; bases outside gene matches: 6. CDR1 SGHNT and CDR2 YYREEE come from the germline V gene (reference sequence). Filled out from reference TRBV5-4 and TRBJ2-7, the complete variable domain reads ETGVTQSPTHLIKTRGQQVTLRCSSQSGHNTVSWYQQALGQGPQFIFQYYREEENGRGNFPPRFSGLQFPNYSSELNVNALELDDSALYLCASSLEGASGSYEQYFGPGTRLTVT.

This clone has a single count. The chain has TRBV28 and TRBJ1-2, with D uncertain. CDR3 size: 14 residues. Per the germline V gene, CDR1 is MDHEN and CDR2 is SYDVKM. V was clipped by 7 bases and J by 4 bases, with 16 bases between them. Here the CDR3 DNA reads TGTGCCAGCAACCAATTGGTTCGGAGCTATGGCTACACCTTC. This translates into CASNQLVRSYGYTF.

As concerns this clone: Additional DNA sequences in this sample encode the identical CDR3. This chain joins TRBV19 and TRBJ1-2, with TRBD1 as a possible D gene (5 bases). This CDR3 is 15 amino acids long. The germline CDR1 and CDR2 sequences are LNHDA and SQIVND (reference sequence). V was pared by 4 bases and J by 1 base, with 13 bases between. The CDR3 nucleotides read TGTGCCAGTAGTACCCGGGGCAACTATAACTATGGCTACACCTTC. Translated: CASSTRGNYNYGYTF.

The V and J genes are TRBV19 and TRBJ2-1; D is undetermined. The CDR3 is 13 residues long. Trimming removed 5 bases at V and 4 bases at J, with 9 bases between. The germline gives CDR1 LNHDA, CDR2 SQIVND (reference sequence). This CDR3 reads CASSSNWYNEQFF. CDR3 DNA sequence: TGTGCCAGTAGTTCCAACTGGTACAATGAGCAGTTCTTC.

This clone was seen a single time. The V and J genes are TRBV27 and TRBJ2-1; D remains unclear. The germline gives CDR1 MNHEY, CDR2 SMNVEV (reference sequence). This CDR3 contains 14 residues. V lost 2 bases, J lost 8 bases, and 13 bases lay in between. The CDR3 is CASSLLAFTDEQFF. CDR3 DNA sequence: TGTGCCAGCAGTTTACTGGCTTTTACGGATGAGCAGTTCTTC.

The V and J genes are TRBV27 and TRBJ1-2; D might be TRBD1 (5 bases). There are 13 residues in the CDR3. The germline V gene encodes CDR1 MNHEY and CDR2 SMNVEV (reference sequence). The V end lost 5 bases, the J end lost 4 bases, and 11 bases lay between the germline ends. The CDR3 sequence is CASSNTGPYGYTF. Written as DNA, the CDR3 is TGTGCCAGCAGTAACACAGGTCCCTATGGCTACACCTTC.